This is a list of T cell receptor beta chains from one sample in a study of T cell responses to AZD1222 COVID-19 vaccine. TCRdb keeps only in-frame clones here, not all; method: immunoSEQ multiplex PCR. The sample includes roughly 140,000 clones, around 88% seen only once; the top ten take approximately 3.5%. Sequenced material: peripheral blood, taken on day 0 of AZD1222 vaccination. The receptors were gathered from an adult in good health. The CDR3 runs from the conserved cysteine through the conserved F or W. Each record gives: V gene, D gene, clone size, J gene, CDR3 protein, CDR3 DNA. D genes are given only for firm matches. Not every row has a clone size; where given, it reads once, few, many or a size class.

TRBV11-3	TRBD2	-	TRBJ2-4	CASSSGGQNIQYF	TGTGCCAGCAGCTCGGGAGGTCAAAACATTCAGTACTTC
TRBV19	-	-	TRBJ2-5	CASRSGTTKETQYF	TGTGCCAGCCGATCCGGGACAACCAAAGAGACCCAGTACTTC
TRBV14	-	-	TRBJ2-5	CASSQALSAKYF	TGTGCCAGCAGCCAAGCACTCAGCGCTAAGTACTTC
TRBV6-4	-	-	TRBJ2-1	CASSDMAGYNEQFF	TGTGCCAGCAGTGACATGGCGGGATACAATGAGCAGTTCTTC
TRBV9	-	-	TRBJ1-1	CASSAQSNTEAFF	TGTGCCAGCAGCGCCCAGTCGAACACTGAAGCTTTCTTT
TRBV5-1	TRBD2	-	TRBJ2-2	CASSALSSGSGGELFF	TGCGCCAGCAGCGCACTGTCTAGCGGGAGTGGCGGGGAGCTGTTTTTT
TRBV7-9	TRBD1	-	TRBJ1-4	CASSARQGPNEKLFF	TGTGCCAGCAGCGCCCGACAGGGCCCAAATGAAAAACTGTTTTTT
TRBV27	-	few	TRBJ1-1	CASTTTGGTEAFF	TGTGCCAGCACCACTACTGGGGGAACTGAAGCTTTCTTT
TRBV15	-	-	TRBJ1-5	CATSRDDQPQHF	TGTGCCACCAGCCGTGACGACCAGCCCCAGCATTTT
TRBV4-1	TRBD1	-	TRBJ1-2	CASSQGQGASGYTF	TGCGCCAGCAGCCAAGGACAGGGGGCGTCTGGCTACACCTTC
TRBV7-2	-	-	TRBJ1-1	CASSLAGRDTEAFF	TGTGCCAGCAGCTTAGCGGGCAGGGACACTGAAGCTTTCTTT
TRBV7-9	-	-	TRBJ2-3	CASSPKTADTQYF	TGTGCCAGCAGCCCGAAGACAGCAGATACGCAGTATTTT
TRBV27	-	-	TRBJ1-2	CASSPGTSYGYTF	TGTGCCAGCAGTCCCGGGACATCCTATGGCTACACCTTC
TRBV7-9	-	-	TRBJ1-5	CASSPRGSNQPQHF	TGTGCCAGCAGCCCCAGGGGTAGCAATCAGCCCCAGCATTTT
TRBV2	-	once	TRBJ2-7	CASSGSYEQYF	TGTGCCAGCAGTGGGAGCTACGAGCAGTACTTC
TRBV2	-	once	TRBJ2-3	CATTPPDTDTQYF	TGTGCCACCACGCCCCCAGACACAGATACGCAGTATTTT
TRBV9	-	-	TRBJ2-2	CASSPRGDNTGELFF	TGTGCCAGCAGCCCCAGAGGGGATAACACCGGGGAGCTGTTTTTT
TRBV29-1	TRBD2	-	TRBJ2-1	CSVPAGGLINEQFF	TGCAGCGTCCCAGCGGGAGGGTTAATTAATGAGCAGTTCTTC
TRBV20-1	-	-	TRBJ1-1	CSAAKKAFF	TGCAGTGCCGCAAAAAAGGCTTTCTTT
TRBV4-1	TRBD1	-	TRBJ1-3	CASSQARELQGTFSGNTIYF	TGCGCCAGCAGCCAAGCCAGAGAACTACAGGGGACCTTTTCTGGAAACACCATATATTTT
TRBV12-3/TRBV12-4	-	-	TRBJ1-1	CASSRVLVSEAFF	TGTGCCAGCAGTAGGGTTCTAGTGTCGGAGGCTTTCTTT
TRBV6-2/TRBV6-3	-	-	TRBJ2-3	CASSYAAVISDTQYF	TGTGCCAGCAGTTATGCAGCAGTGATCTCAGATACGCAGTATTTT
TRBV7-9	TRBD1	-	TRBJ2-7	CASSLGQGALTYEQYF	TGTGCCAGCAGCTTAGGACAGGGGGCGCTCACCTACGAGCAGTACTTC
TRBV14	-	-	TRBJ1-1	CASSQVRGSTTEAFF	TGTGCCAGCAGCCAAGTACGGGGGTCGACCACTGAAGCTTTCTTT
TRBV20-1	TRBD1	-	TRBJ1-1	CSASHRGGLNTEAFF	TGCAGTGCTAGTCACAGGGGGGGCTTGAACACTGAAGCTTTCTTT
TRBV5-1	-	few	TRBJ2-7	CASSPTSYEQYF	TGCGCCAGCAGCCCGACCAGTTACGAGCAGTACTTC
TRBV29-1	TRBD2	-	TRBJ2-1	CSVEVGGGNEQFF	TGCAGCGTTGAAGTGGGCGGGGGCAATGAGCAGTTCTTC
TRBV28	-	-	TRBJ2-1	CASTPERSARNEQFF	TGTGCCAGCACACCCGAGCGGAGCGCCAGGAATGAGCAGTTCTTC
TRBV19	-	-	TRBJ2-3	CASSRPAMGDTDTQYF	TGTGCCAGTAGTAGACCCGCAATGGGAGACACAGATACGCAGTATTTT
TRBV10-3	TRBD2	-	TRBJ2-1	CAISEPGGARNEQFF	TGTGCCATCAGTGAACCGGGGGGGGCTCGCAATGAGCAGTTCTTC
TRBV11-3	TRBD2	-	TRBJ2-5	CASSRTSGETQYF	TGTGCCAGCAGCCGGACTAGCGGAGAGACCCAGTACTTC
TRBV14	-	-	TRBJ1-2	CASSKWRSGYTF	TGTGCCAGCAGCAAATGGCGTAGTGGCTACACCTTC
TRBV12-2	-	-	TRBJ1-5	CASRLAQGRATNQPQHF	TGTGCAAGTCGCTTAGCGCAGGGCAGGGCTACAAATCAGCCCCAGCATTTT
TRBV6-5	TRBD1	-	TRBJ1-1	CASGQGITEAFF	TGTGCCAGCGGACAGGGGATCACTGAAGCTTTCTTT
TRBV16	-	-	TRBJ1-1	CASSRPLKTEAFF	TGTGCCAGCAGCCGCCCCTTAAAGACTGAAGCTTTCTTT
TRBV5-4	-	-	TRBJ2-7	CASSLSGAPYEQYF	TGTGCCAGCAGCTTATCAGGGGCGCCCTACGAGCAGTACTTC